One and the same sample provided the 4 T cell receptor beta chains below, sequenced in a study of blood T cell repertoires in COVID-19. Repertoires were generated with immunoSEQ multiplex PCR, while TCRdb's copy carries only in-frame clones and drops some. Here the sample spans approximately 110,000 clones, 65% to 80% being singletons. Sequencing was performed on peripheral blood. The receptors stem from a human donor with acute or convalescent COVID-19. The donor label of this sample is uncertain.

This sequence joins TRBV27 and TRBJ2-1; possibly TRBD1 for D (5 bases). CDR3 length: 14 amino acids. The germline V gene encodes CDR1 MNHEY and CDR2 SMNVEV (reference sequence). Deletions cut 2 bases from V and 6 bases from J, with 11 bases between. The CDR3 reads CASSLGQGPNEQFF. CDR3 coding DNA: TGTGCCAGCAGTTTAGGGCAGGGTCCCAATGAGCAGTTCTTC.

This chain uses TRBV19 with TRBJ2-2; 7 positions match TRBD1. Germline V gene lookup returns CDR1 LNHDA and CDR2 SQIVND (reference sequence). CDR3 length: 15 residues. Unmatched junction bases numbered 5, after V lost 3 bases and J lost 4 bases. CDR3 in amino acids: CASSIDRVGTGELFF. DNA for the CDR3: TGTGCCAGTAGTATTGACAGGGTGGGCACCGGGGAGCTGTTTTTT.

The CDR3 reads CASSFGDRGPGNTEAFF. CDR3 DNA sequence: TGTGCCAGCAGCTTTGGGGACAGGGGGCCGGGGAACACTGAAGCTTTCTTT. The rearrangement uses TRBV7-9 and TRBJ1-1; TRBD1 matches at 12 bases. The CDR3 has 17 amino acids. Germline loops: CDR1 SEHNR, CDR2 FQNEAQ (reference sequence). The junction had 6 bases not matched to a gene; V was cut back by 3 bases and J by 1 base.

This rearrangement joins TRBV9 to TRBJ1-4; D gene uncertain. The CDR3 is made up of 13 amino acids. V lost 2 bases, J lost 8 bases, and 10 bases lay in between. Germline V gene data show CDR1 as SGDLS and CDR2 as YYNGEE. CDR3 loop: CASSVGGGEKLFF. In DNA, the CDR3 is TGTGCCAGCAGCGTCGGAGGAGGAGAAAAACTGTTTTTT.